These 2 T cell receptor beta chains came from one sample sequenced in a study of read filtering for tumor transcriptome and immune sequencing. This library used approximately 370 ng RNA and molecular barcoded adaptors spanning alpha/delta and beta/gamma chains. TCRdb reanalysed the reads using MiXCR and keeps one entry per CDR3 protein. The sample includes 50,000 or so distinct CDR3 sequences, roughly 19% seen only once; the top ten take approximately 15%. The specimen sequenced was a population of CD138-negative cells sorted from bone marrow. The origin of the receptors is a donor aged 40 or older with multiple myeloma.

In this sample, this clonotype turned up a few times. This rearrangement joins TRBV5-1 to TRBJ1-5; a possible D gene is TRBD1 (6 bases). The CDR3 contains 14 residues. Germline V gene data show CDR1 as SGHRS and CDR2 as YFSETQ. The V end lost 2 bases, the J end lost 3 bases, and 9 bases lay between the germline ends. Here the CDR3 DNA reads TGCGCCAGCAGCTTCGGGGGGCTCAATCAGCCCCAGCATTTT. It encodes CASSFGGLNQPQHF. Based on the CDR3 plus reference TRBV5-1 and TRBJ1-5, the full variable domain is KAGVTQTPRYLIKTRGQQVTLSCSPISGHRSVSWYQQTPGQGLQFLFEYFSETQRNKGNFPGRFSGRQFSNSRSEMNVSTLELGDSALYLCASSFGGLNQPQHFGDGTRLSIL.

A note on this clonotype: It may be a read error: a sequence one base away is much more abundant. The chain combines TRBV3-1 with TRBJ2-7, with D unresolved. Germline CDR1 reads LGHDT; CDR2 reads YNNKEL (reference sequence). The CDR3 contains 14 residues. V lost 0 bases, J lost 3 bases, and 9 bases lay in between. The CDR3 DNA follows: TGTGCCAGCAGCCAAGACGGCTTGGTCTACGAGCAGTACTTC. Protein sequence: CASSQDGLVYEQYF.